The 24 T cell receptor beta chains given below trace back to one sample, sequenced in a study of CD8+CD57+ T cells in acquired aplastic anemia. The template for TCR beta VDJ and CDR3 sequence profiling was genomic DNA. TCRdb redid the calling of the reads with MiXCR, one entry per CDR3 protein. Among 200,000 or so distinct CDR3 sequences listed, over 60% were seen once. Material: sorted CD4+, CD8+, or CD8+CD57+ T cells (not recorded which) from PBMCs. These receptors all come from a human donor with severe aplastic anemia or a healthy control (not recorded which).

Notes on this clonotype: Mismatch with germline at one junction end may stem from a read error. V and J are TRBV14 and TRBJ1-2; a possible D gene is TRBD1 (5 bases). Germline CDR1 SGHDN, CDR2 FVKESK. CDR3 size: 12 residues. The CDR3 nucleotides read TGTGCCGGCAGCCAAACAGGATTTGGCTACACCTTC. This translates into CAGSQTGFGYTF.

V usage is TRBV6-5 and J usage is TRBJ1-6, with TRBD1 matching over 8 bases. Germline-derived CDR1 and CDR2 are MNHEY and SVGAGI. The CDR3 length is 14 residues. V gave up 4 bases and J gave up 7 bases; unmatched junction bases: 3. In DNA form, the CDR3 reads TGTGCCAGCAGTTCGGGACAGGAGAATTCACCCCTCCACTTT. Its protein product is CASSSGQENSPLHF.

This clonotype was detected many times. The CDR3, as DNA: TGTGCCAGCAGTGAAGTCGGACAGGGTAAATACGAGCAGTACTTC. It yields the protein CASSEVGQGKYEQYF. The chain uses TRBV2 and TRBJ2-7; 8 nucleotides align to TRBD1. The CDR3 has 15 residues. After removal of 1 base from V and 4 bases from J, the junction contained 6 bases not matched to a gene. Germline V gives CDR1 SNHLY, CDR2 FYNNEI.

This clonotype has only one observation. The genes are TRBV5-1 and TRBJ1-1; 10 bases align to TRBD1. Germline CDR1 is SGHRS and CDR2 is YFSETQ. With V trimmed by 4 bases and J by 3 bases, 9 bases remained unmatched. There are 16 residues in the CDR3. The CDR3 DNA is TGCGCCAGCAGCATGGGACAGGGGACTATTTACACTGAAGCTTTCTTT. It is translated as CASSMGQGTIYTEAFF.

V is TRBV19 and J is TRBJ1-6; 10 bases agree with TRBD1. The J segment lost 9 bases and the V segment lost 6 bases, leaving 11 bases of the junction unmatched. Germline V gene data show CDR1 as LNHDA and CDR2 as SQIVND (reference sequence). The length of the CDR3 is 16 residues. Written as DNA, the CDR3 is TGTGCCAGTAGCAGAACCGGGACAGGGGCGCGTTCACCCCTCCACTTT. Translating gives CASSRTGTGARSPLHF.

The chain has TRBV19 and TRBJ1-1, with D possibly matching TRBD1 (6 bases). V was shortened by 7 bases and J by 5 bases, with 17 bases between the two germline ends. CDR3 length equals 14 residues. In germline, CDR1 is LNHDA, CDR2 SQIVND (reference sequence). The CDR3 coding sequence is TGTGCCAGTACCCTTCACAGGGAGGGGACTGAAGCTTTCTTT. This sequence encodes CASTLHREGTEAFF.

This rearrangement joins TRBV12-3 or TRBV12-4 to TRBJ1-6, with D unclear. This CDR3 comprises 15 residues. The V end lost 5 bases, the J end lost 4 bases, and 12 bases lay between the germline ends. CDR3 DNA: TGTGCCAGCAGTCCCGGACGGAGTTATAATTCACCCCTCCACTTT. Translated: CASSPGRSYNSPLHF.

With respect to this clonotype: With a much larger clone just one base away, this may be a read error. The V call is TRBV18, the J call TRBJ2-2; no reliable D call. V lost 8 bases to trimming and J lost 6 bases, with 16 bases between them. The germline V gene has CDR1 KGHSH and CDR2 LQKENI. The CDR3 extends over 14 amino acids. The CDR3 DNA reads TGTGCCAGCCCATACGCGGAAGACGCCGGGGAGCTGTTTTTT. Translating gives CASPYAEDAGELFF.

The chain links TRBV15 to TRBJ2-5; a possible D gene is TRBD1 (6 bases). The CDR3 consists of 16 residues. Trimming took off 0 bases at V and 3 bases at J, with 14 bases between the two ends. CDR1 LNHNV and CDR2 YYDKDF come from the germline V gene (reference sequence). CDR3 sequence (DNA): TGTGCCACCAGCAGAGATCTCTCCAGGGGCGAAGAGACCCAGTACTTC. As protein: CATSRDLSRGEETQYF. Variable domain in full (rest from reference TRBV15 and TRBJ2-5): DAMVIQNPRYQVTQFGKPVTLSCSQTLNHNVMYWYQQKSSQAPKLLFHYYDKDFNNEADTPDNFQSRRPNTSFCFLDIRSPGLGDTAMYLCATSRDLSRGEETQYFGPGTRLLVL.

This chain joins TRBV20-1 and TRBJ1-6; tentatively, D is TRBD1 (5 bases). CDR3 length: 16 amino acids. Germline CDR1 reads DFQATT; CDR2 reads SNEGSKA (reference sequence). Trimming removed 1 base at V and 7 bases at J, with 17 bases between. The CDR3 nucleotides read TGCAGTGCTAGAGCCCCGGACATCGAAGGGAATTCACCCCTCCACTTT. Translated, it gives CSARAPDIEGNSPLHF.

The chain links TRBV25-1 to TRBJ2-2; unclear D gene. The CDR3 has 14 amino acids. The germline V gene encodes CDR1 MGHDK and CDR2 SYGVNS. V lost 4 bases, J lost 0 bases, and 6 bases lay in between. The CDR3 protein is CASSALANTGELFF. DNA of the CDR3: TGTGCCAGCAGTGCTCTCGCGAACACCGGGGAGCTGTTTTTT.

This clonotype was observed at least ten times. The gene calls are TRBV13 and TRBJ2-7; TRBD2 agrees at 12 bases. CDR1 is PRHDT, CDR2 FYEKMQ, per germline (reference sequence). This CDR3 has 16 amino acids. V lost 5 bases, J lost 4 bases, and 9 bases stayed unmatched. The CDR3 sequence is CASSTRTSGALYEQYF. Written as DNA, the CDR3 is TGTGCCAGCAGCACCCGGACTAGCGGGGCTTTATACGAGCAGTACTTC.

In regard to this clonotype: The conserved final phenylalanine or tryptophan is absent from the CDR3, which likely points to a read error. The limits of the CDR3 on the DNA are not certain, so only TCRdb's listed CDR3 is given. The V gene is TRBV20-1, the J gene TRBJ2-5; TRBD2 reflects the table's D call only, with no check against the DNA. The CDR3 is 10 amino acids long, termini counted. In germline, CDR1 is DFQATT, CDR2 SNEGSKA (reference sequence). The CDR3 loop is CSAAGLDGPP.

The sample holds a few counts of this clonotype. The chain combines TRBV20-1 with TRBJ2-7; 9 nucleotides agree with TRBD1. The trim removed 0 bases at V and 3 bases at J, leaving 3 bases unmatched. The CDR3 contains 14 residues. The germline V gene has CDR1 DFQATT and CDR2 SNEGSKA (reference sequence). CDR3 in DNA: TGCAGTGCTAGAGATCCGACAGGGGGCTACGAGCAGTACTTC. Protein sequence: CSARDPTGGYEQYF.

This chain connects TRBV5-1 to TRBJ2-1; 13 positions match TRBD2. With V trimmed by 4 bases and J by 7 bases, 8 bases remained unmatched. This CDR3 comprises 16 residues. In germline, CDR1 is SGHRS, CDR2 YFSETQ. The CDR3 reads CASSVDGTSGMNEQFF. In DNA form, the CDR3 reads TGCGCCAGCAGCGTGGACGGGACTAGCGGGATGAATGAGCAGTTCTTC.

The V and J genes are TRBV20-1 and TRBJ2-2; 7 bases map to TRBD2. This CDR3 has 13 amino acids. Germline loops: CDR1 DFQATT, CDR2 SNEGSKA (reference sequence). V lost 7 bases, J lost 4 bases, and 6 bases stayed unmatched. CDR3 nucleotides: TGCAGTGTGGGGGGGAGTGGCACCGGGGAGCTGTTTTTT. Protein: CSVGGSGTGELFF.

This clonotype was observed a handful of times. This rearrangement joins TRBV15 to TRBJ2-1, with 16 bases lining up with TRBD2. Per germline, CDR1 LNHNV and CDR2 YYDKDF (reference sequence). Unmatched junction bases numbered 3, after V lost 3 bases and J lost 7 bases. This CDR3 contains 16 residues. The CDR3 DNA is TGTGCCACCAGCAGGGGGACTAGCGGGAGGGTTAATGAGCAGTTCTTC. It translates to CATSRGTSGRVNEQFF.

The V and J genes are TRBV20-1 and TRBJ2-3; TRBD2 is a possible D gene (6 bases). Germline V CDR1 and CDR2: DFQATT, SNEGSKA (reference sequence). The CDR3 covers 11 residues. CDR3 nucleotides: TGCACCGCCCGGGGGACAGATACGCAGTATTTT. It translates to CTARGTDTQYF.

The rearrangement uses TRBV7-9 and TRBJ1-2; D remains unclear. CDR3 length equals 14 residues. Germline values: CDR1 SEHNR, CDR2 FQNEAQ (reference sequence). Trimming stripped 0 bases from V and 2 bases from J, with 7 bases between. The CDR3 nucleotides are TGTGCCAGCAGCTTAGCGCTAGTAAACTATGGCTACACCTTC. This sequence encodes CASSLALVNYGYTF.

This rearrangement joins TRBV7-8 to TRBJ2-3, with D perhaps TRBD2 (7 bases). Trimming cost V 5 bases and J 6 bases, with 18 bases left between them. The germline V gene has CDR1 SGHVS and CDR2 FQNEAQ. The CDR3 has 15 amino acids. DNA of the CDR3: TGTGCCAGCAGCGAGAGCGGGATGGGGGCGGATACGCAGTATTTT. Protein: CASSESGMGADTQYF.

The J gene is TRBJ2-1, the V gene TRBV10-3; TRBD2 matches 13 bases. The V gene end was trimmed by 3 bases and the J gene end by 5 bases; junction bases not matched to a gene: 10. In germline, CDR1 is ENHRY, CDR2 SYGVKD. CDR3 length: 18 amino acids. This CDR3 reads CAISEQLAGGPVDNEQFF. Written as DNA, the CDR3 is TGTGCCATCAGTGAACAACTAGCGGGAGGGCCCGTAGACAATGAGCAGTTCTTC.

CDR3 sequence (DNA): TGTGCCAGTAAGAGGCGACCTCAGGGAACCATGAACACTGAAGCTTTCTTT. Translated: CASKRRPQGTMNTEAFF. V gene TRBV19 combines with J gene TRBJ1-1, with a tentative D call TRBD1 (5 bases). The germline CDR1 and CDR2 sequences are LNHDA and SQIVND (reference sequence). This CDR3 has 17 residues. Trimming took 7 bases from V and 0 from J, leaving 21 bases between them.

This clonotype came up a few times. The chain uses TRBV29-1 and TRBJ2-3, with 9 bases matching TRBD1. V shed 1 base and J 0 bases; nucleotides not matched to a gene: 2. The germline V gene encodes CDR1 SQVTM and CDR2 ANQGSEA. The CDR3 is 15 amino acids. For the CDR3, the DNA is TGCAGCGTTGAAGGGACAGGGGAGAGCACAGATACGCAGTATTTT. It codes for CSVEGTGESTDTQYF.

The gene calls are TRBV20-1 and TRBJ2-3; 7 nucleotides agree with TRBD1. Looked up from germline, CDR1 is DFQATT and CDR2 is SNEGSKA (reference sequence). The CDR3 length is 13 residues. After removal of 6 bases from V and 0 bases from J, the junction contained 3 bases not matched to a gene. DNA for the CDR3: TGCAGTGCCCGACAGGGAAGCACAGATACGCAGTATTTT. The encoded protein is CSARQGSTDTQYF.